This T cell receptor beta chain derives from a study of CD8+CD57+ T cells in acquired aplastic anemia. Patients who underwent sequencing had shown CD8+CD57+ cell expansion by flow cytometry. The template for TCR beta VDJ and CDR3 sequence profiling was genomic DNA. Each CDR3 protein gets one entry after TCRdb re-called the reads with MiXCR. Here the sample spans about half a million distinct CDR3 sequences, under 40% being singletons. CDR3 size: 14 residues. Germline lookup yields CDR1 MNHEY and CDR2 SMNVEV (reference sequence). Trimming cost V 7 bases and J 0 bases; bases outside gene matches: 3. The chain recombines TRBV27 with TRBJ1-3; TRBD1 agrees at 7 bases. The sequence derives from a human donor with aplastic anemia. Material for sequencing was sorted CD4+, CD8+, or CD8+CD57+ T cells (not recorded which) from PBMCs. The CDR3 DNA reads TGTGCCAGCACCCGGACAGGCTCTGGAAACACCATATATTTT. It yields the protein CASTRTGSGNTIYF.